This TCR beta chain emerged from a study of lymphopenia after photon versus proton radiotherapy (dated by TCRdb to about 2019). For the wider study: The immunological effects of photon versus proton radiation therapy were compared in patients with gastrointestinal tumors who developed high-grade lymphopenia. A cohort of under 25 patients with gastrointestinal tumors who received either photon or proton therapy and subsequently developed lymphopenia was included. The study was designed to characterize how the impact on the immune system differs between the two radiation modalities.

Library preparation used the immunoSEQ multiplex PCR assay. Deep sequencing of rearranged TCR beta loci, alongside multiparametric flow cytometry, was used to profile T cell repertoires. TCRdb's version of the immuneACCESS table is confined to in-frame rearrangements and falls short of the full clone set. An unresolved V gene accounts for under half of the shortfall where checked; the remainder is of unknown origin. This sample holds about 22,000 clones; about nine tenths were observed only once. Together, the top ten hold about 10% of the sample. Note on this clone: What antigen it recognizes has not been identified. It has no much larger one-base neighbor in the sample; base qualities were not kept.

The junction shows trimming of 7 bases on V and 2 bases on J, plus 12 bases between the germline ends. The germline V gene provides CDR1 MDHEN and CDR2 SYDVKM. The CDR3 spans 14 residues, from the cysteine through the phenylalanine. The kept DNA is CDR3 alone, 42 bases in frame from the first base. Findings and caveats that apply to the study as a whole: Across the cohort, among patients who died, a greater drop in TCR diversity after the nadir was inversely correlated with overall survival time. During treatment, patients who received proton therapy stayed relatively stable, whereas patients who received photon therapy lost naive T cells and TCR diversity and gained effector/memory populations. After the lymphocyte count nadir, repertoires from photon-treated patients showed oligoclonal expansion, particularly of CD8+ Temra cells, and this expansion drove the decline in diversity. The authors looked at the survival association only in patients who died, and they framed better survival with proton therapy as a possibility rather than a demonstrated result.

The sequences come from peripheral blood, collected from a patient treated with proton-based radiotherapy. Recombination joined TRBV28 with TRBJ2-1; the D element could tentatively be TRBD1 or TRBD2, as 6 bases agree for each. This TCR was recovered from a woman aged 65 to 85 with pancreatic cancer. Some clones in this sample may be carry-over from other donors' samples. Read as DNA, the sequence is TGTGCCAGCAATCGGGGGCCCCCCTACAATGAGCAGTTCTTC. This encodes CASNRGPPYNEQFF.